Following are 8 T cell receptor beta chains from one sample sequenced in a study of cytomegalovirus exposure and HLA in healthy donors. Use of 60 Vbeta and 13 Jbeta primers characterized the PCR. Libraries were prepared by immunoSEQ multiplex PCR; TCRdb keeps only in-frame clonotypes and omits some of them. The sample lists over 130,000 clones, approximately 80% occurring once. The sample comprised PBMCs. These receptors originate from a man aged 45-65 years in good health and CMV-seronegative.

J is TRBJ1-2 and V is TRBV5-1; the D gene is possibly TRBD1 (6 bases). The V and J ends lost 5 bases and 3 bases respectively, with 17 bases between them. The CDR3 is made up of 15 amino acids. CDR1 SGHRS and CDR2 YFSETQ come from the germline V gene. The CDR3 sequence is CASRVEQGIDYGYTF. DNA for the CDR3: TGCGCCAGCAGAGTAGAACAGGGTATCGACTATGGCTACACCTTC.

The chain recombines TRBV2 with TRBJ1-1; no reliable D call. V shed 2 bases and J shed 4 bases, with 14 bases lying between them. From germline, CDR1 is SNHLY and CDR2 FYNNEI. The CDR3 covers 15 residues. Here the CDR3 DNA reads TGTGCCAGCAGTGAACTCGTATCGGGGAGCACTGAAGCTTTCTTT. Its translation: CASSELVSGSTEAFF.

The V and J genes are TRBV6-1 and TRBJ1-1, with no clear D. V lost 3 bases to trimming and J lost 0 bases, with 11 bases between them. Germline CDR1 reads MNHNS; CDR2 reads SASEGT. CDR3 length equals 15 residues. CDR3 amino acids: CASSDPFSLNTEAFF. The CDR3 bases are TGTGCCAGCAGTGATCCTTTCAGTCTGAACACTGAAGCTTTCTTT.

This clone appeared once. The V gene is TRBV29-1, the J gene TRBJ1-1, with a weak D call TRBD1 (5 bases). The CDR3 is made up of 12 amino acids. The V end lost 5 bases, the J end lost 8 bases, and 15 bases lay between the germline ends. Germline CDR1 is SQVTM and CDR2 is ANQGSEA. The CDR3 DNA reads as TGCAGCGTTCAAGGGGCCGGAAACGAAGCTTTCTTT. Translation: CSVQGAGNEAFF.

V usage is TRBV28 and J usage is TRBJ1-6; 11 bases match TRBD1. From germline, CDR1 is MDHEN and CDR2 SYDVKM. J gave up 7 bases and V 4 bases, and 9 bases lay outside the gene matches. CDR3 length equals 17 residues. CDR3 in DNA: TGTGCCAGCAGTTCGGCCGGACAGGGGGCATGGAATTCACCCCTCCACTTT. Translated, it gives CASSSAGQGAWNSPLHF. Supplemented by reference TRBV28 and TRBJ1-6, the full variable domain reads DVKVTQSSRYLVKRTGEKVFLECVQDMDHENMFWYRQDPGLGLRLIYFSYDVKMKEKGDIPEGYSVSREKKERFSLILESASTNQTSMYLCASSSAGQGAWNSPLHFGNGTRLTVT.

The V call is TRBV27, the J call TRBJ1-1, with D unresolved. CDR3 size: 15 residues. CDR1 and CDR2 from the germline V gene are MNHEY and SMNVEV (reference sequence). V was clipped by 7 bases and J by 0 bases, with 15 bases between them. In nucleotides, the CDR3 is TGTGCCAGCACCCTAAGCGCCGTAATGAACACTGAAGCTTTCTTT. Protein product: CASTLSAVMNTEAFF.

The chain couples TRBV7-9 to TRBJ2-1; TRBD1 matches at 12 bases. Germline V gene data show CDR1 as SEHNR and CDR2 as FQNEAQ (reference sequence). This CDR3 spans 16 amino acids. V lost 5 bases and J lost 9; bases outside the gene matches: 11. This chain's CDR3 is CASSPYRDRGLGEQFF. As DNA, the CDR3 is TGTGCCAGCAGCCCCTACCGGGACAGGGGGCTCGGTGAGCAGTTCTTC.

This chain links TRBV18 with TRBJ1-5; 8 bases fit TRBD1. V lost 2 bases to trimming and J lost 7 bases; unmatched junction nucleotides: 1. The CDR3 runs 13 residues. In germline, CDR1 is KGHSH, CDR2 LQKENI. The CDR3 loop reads CASSPGQGQPQHF. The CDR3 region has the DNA TGTGCCAGCTCACCAGGACAGGGACAGCCCCAGCATTTT.